The 13 T cell receptor beta chains below come from one sample, sequenced in a study of blood T cell repertoires in COVID-19. Sequenced by immunoSEQ multiplex PCR; TCRdb stores in-frame clones only, minus some. The sample consists of approximately 46,000 clones, around 85% of them appearing once. Sequencing was performed on peripheral blood. These receptors originate from a man between 60 and 70 years old with acute or convalescent COVID-19.

This clone came up once. This chain joins TRBV5-1 and TRBJ2-5; 15 bases are a match to TRBD2. CDR1 and CDR2 (germline): SGHRS, YFSETQ. J was trimmed by 1 base and V by 4 bases; bases with no gene match: 5. This CDR3 comprises 17 residues. CDR3 sequence (DNA): TGCGCCAGCAGCCCAGGGACTAGCGGGAGGATCCAAGAGACCCAGTACTTC. Translated: CASSPGTSGRIQETQYF.

CDR3 DNA: TGTGCCAGCAGCGCAAGGGGTAGCGGAGCCCGCTCCTACAATGAGCAGTTCTTC. Translating gives CASSARGSGARSYNEQFF. This rearrangement joins TRBV11-2 to TRBJ2-1; D perhaps matches TRBD2 (6 bases). This CDR3 has 18 residues. The V end was cut by 5 bases, the J end by 0 bases, with 20 bases between. CDR1 is SGHAT and CDR2 is FQNNGV in the germline V gene.

This clone was recorded a few times. The V and J genes are TRBV7-3 and TRBJ2-2, with 7 positions matching TRBD1. The germline CDR1 and CDR2 sequences are SGHTA and FQGTGA. This CDR3 comprises 15 residues. The trim removed 5 bases at V and 5 bases at J, leaving 8 bases unmatched. The CDR3, as DNA: TGTGCCAGCAGCCCGGGACAGAGTGGGACCGGGGAGCTGTTTTTT. The encoded protein is CASSPGQSGTGELFF. The full variable domain, in which reference TRBV7-3 and TRBJ2-2 provide the parts outside the CDR3, is GAGVSQTPSNKVTEKGKYVELRCDPISGHTALYWYRQSLGQGPEFLIYFQGTGAADDSGLPNDRFFAVRPEGSVSTLKIQRTERGDSAVYLCASSPGQSGTGELFFGEGSRLTVL.

This sequence joins TRBV5-1 and TRBJ2-7; TRBD1 matches at 9 bases. Germline CDR1 is SGHRS and CDR2 is YFSETQ. J lost 6 bases, V lost 0 bases, and 7 bases had no gene match. The CDR3 length is 15 residues. The CDR3 region has the DNA TGCGCCAGCAGCTTGGATGTAGGGGGACAGGGCGAGCAGTACTTC. Translation: CASSLDVGGQGEQYF.

The chain is built from TRBV7-8 and TRBJ2-7; TRBD1 agrees at 7 bases. Germline CDR1 is SGHVS and CDR2 is FQNEAQ. The CDR3 consists of 13 residues. The junction had 3 bases not matched to a gene; V was cut back by 5 bases and J by 2 bases. The CDR3 region has the DNA TGTGCCAGCAGCAAGACAGGGCCCTACGAGCAGTACTTC. Its protein product is CASSKTGPYEQYF.

The rearrangement joins TRBV27 to TRBJ1-3; tentative D call: TRBD1 (5 bases). CDR3 length: 16 residues. Germline V lookup: CDR1 MNHEY, CDR2 SMNVEV (reference sequence). Trimming removed 3 bases from V and 3 bases from J, with 15 bases in between. CDR3 loop: CASSLTPRGGGNTIYF. The CDR3 bases are TGTGCCAGCAGTTTGACCCCGAGGGGAGGTGGAAACACCATATATTTT.

The J gene is TRBJ2-7, the V gene TRBV14; TRBD2 matches at 7 bases. Germline CDR1 and CDR2: SGHDN and FVKESK. The CDR3 has 15 residues. Germline trimming cut 1 base from V and 1 base from J; bases unmatched to any gene: 4. CDR3 in amino acids: CASSQALGLSYEQYF. Written as DNA, the CDR3 is TGTGCCAGCAGCCAAGCCCTGGGACTATCCTACGAGCAGTACTTC.

The V and J genes are TRBV2 and TRBJ2-7, with 8 bases that match TRBD2. The germline gives CDR1 SNHLY, CDR2 FYNNEI. V shed 7 bases and J 2 bases; nucleotides not matched to a gene: 10. The CDR3 contains 15 residues. The CDR3 DNA reads as TGTGCCAGCAAAGCCAGACGCGGGGGGACCTACGAGCAGTACTTC. As protein: CASKARRGGTYEQYF.

The count of this clone is one. The chain joins TRBV7-3 to TRBJ2-2; no reliable D call. CDR3 length equals 14 residues. Germline-derived CDR1 and CDR2 are SGHTA and FQGTGA. V was cut by 2 bases and J by 4 bases, with 8 bases left in between. The CDR3 protein is CASSLAGVTGELFF. The CDR3 coding sequence is TGTGCCAGCAGCTTAGCCGGAGTCACCGGGGAGCTGTTTTTT.

In this sample, this clone turned up once. The rearrangement links TRBV28 to TRBJ2-7, with 7 nucleotides matching TRBD1. Germline CDR1 MDHEN, CDR2 SYDVKM. The CDR3 is made up of 15 amino acids. V trimming: 6 bases; J trimming: 3 bases; junction bases outside the gene matches: 11. CDR3 protein: CASSFTGVGGYEQYF. In nucleotides, the CDR3 is TGTGCCAGCAGCTTTACAGGGGTAGGGGGCTACGAGCAGTACTTC.

The chain couples TRBV28 to TRBJ2-1; 7 nucleotides agree with TRBD2. The junction had 2 bases not matched to a gene; V was cut back by 3 bases and J by 0 bases. CDR1 and CDR2 (germline): MDHEN, SYDVKM. The CDR3 loop spans 15 amino acids. The chain's CDR3 is CASSLGGSSYNEQFF. CDR3 nucleotide sequence: TGTGCCAGCAGTTTGGGCGGGAGCTCCTACAATGAGCAGTTCTTC.

The rearrangement links TRBV29-1 to TRBJ2-1; D not certain. Germline V gene data show CDR1 as SQVTM and CDR2 as ANQGSEA. The V end lost 3 bases, the J end lost 0 bases, and 3 bases lay between the germline ends. CDR3 length: 12 residues. The CDR3 is CSVDGSYNEQFF. In nucleotides, the CDR3 is TGCAGCGTTGACGGCTCCTACAATGAGCAGTTCTTC.

In DNA, the CDR3 is TGTGCCAGTAGTAAATTGACAGGGGGCTCGTACACTGAAGCTTTCTTT. Protein: CASSKLTGGSYTEAFF. The chain carries TRBV19 and TRBJ1-1, with TRBD1 identical over 10 bases. This CDR3 is built from 16 residues. The V gene end was trimmed by 4 bases and the J gene end by 3 bases; junction bases not matched to a gene: 8. Germline CDR1 and CDR2: LNHDA and SQIVND (reference sequence).